This T cell receptor beta chain is drawn from a study of long-term antiretroviral therapy in people with HIV. Study results and caveats: Repertoires from HIV showed CDR3 length ranges narrower than those of controls. No data on ART adherence, viral resistance or therapy changes.

From each donor, at least one pre-ART PBMC sample and at least two post-ART PBMC samples were obtained. Ahead of DNA extraction, samples held about 0.95-10 million cryopreserved PBMC each. In regard to this clone: Its specificity is unknown.

At the survey level, the v3.0 immunoSEQ assay was run. The data were produced by immunoSEQ multiplex PCR, yet TCRdb's version contains in-frame clones alone and is incomplete. The data hold around 16,000 clones, with 85% observed a single time. CDR3 length: 13 amino acids. The germline V gene has CDR1 SEHNR and CDR2 FQNEAQ (reference sequence). Deletions cut 3 bases from V and 1 base from J, with 7 bases between. This TCR came from a woman aged 35 to 49 with HIV. The genes are TRBV7-9 and TRBJ2-7; D gene ambiguous. The sample here was unsorted PBMCs, taken 0.5 years after starting antiretroviral therapy. In nucleotides, the CDR3 is TGTGCCAGCAGCTTCCATCTGTCCTACGAGCAGTACTTC. This encodes CASSFHLSYEQYF. The full variable domain, rest sourced from reference TRBV7-9 and TRBJ2-7, is DTGVSQNPRHKITKRGQNVTFRCDPISEHNRLYWYRQTLGQGPEFLTYFQNEAQLEKSRLLSDRFSAERPKGSFSTLEIQRTEQGDSAMYLCASSFHLSYEQYFGPGTRLTVT.